Listed here are 19 T cell receptor beta chains from one sample, sequenced in a study of cytomegalovirus exposure and HLA in healthy donors. Researchers ran the PCR with 60 Vbeta and 13 Jbeta primers. Clones were read by immunoSEQ multiplex PCR, and TCRdb kept only the in-frame ones, dropping some. The sample records 200,000 to 250,000 clones, 77% being singletons. The specimen was PBMCs. Receptors originate from a woman aged 55 to 70 in good health and CMV-seropositive.

The V and J genes are TRBV30 and TRBJ1-6; D is possibly TRBD1 (6 bases). The CDR3 runs 11 residues. Looked up from germline, CDR1 is GTSNPN and CDR2 is SVGIG (reference sequence). Trimming removed 0 bases at V and 12 bases at J, with 6 bases between. DNA for the CDR3: TGTGCCTGGAGTGTACAGGGACCCCTCCACTTT. It specifies CAWSVQGPLHF.

This clone is a singleton in its sample. The V and J genes are TRBV7-7 and TRBJ1-4, with D possibly being TRBD1 (6 bases). The CDR3 loop spans 12 amino acids. CDR1 SSHAT and CDR2 FNYEAQ come from the germline V gene (reference sequence). Deletions cut 8 bases from V and 10 bases from J, with 14 bases between. For the CDR3, the DNA is TGTGCCAGCCAGATTGAAGGGGGAAAACTGTTTTTT. Protein: CASQIEGGKLFF. Full variable domain (rest looked up from reference TRBV7-7 and TRBJ1-4): GAGVSQSPRYKVTKRGQDVTLRCDPISSHATLYWYQQALGQGPEFLTYFNYEAQPDKSGLPSDRFSAERPEGSISTLTIQRTEQRDSAMYRCASQIEGGKLFFGSGTQLSVL.

This sequence joins TRBV25-1 and TRBJ2-3; 10 positions agree with TRBD2. This CDR3 comprises 18 residues. V lost 6 bases, J lost 0 bases, and 12 bases stayed unmatched. From germline, CDR1 is MGHDK and CDR2 SYGVNS. The CDR3 here is CASSLGRTSGTSTDTQYF. CDR3 nucleotide sequence: TGTGCCAGCAGCCTTGGACGGACTAGCGGAACTAGCACAGATACGCAGTATTTT.

This sequence joins TRBV19 and TRBJ2-7; the match to TRBD1 covers 8 bases. The V segment lost 5 bases and the J segment 7 bases; nucleotides outside the gene matches: 16. From germline, CDR1 is LNHDA and CDR2 SQIVND (reference sequence). There are 16 residues in the CDR3. The CDR3 nucleotides read TGTGCCAGTAGTCCCTCCCCTCCTGGGACAGGAGAGGAGCAGTACTTC. It codes for CASSPSPPGTGEEQYF.

J is TRBJ2-5 and V is TRBV5-6, with D possibly being TRBD2 (6 bases). The CDR3 runs 14 residues. Germline CDR1 and CDR2: SGHDT and YYEEEE. The V and J ends lost 1 base and 5 bases respectively, with 12 bases between them. The DNA of the CDR3 is TGTGCCAGCAGCTTGTCGGGGGTGCGGGAGACCCAGTACTTC. Protein: CASSLSGVRETQYF.

The genes are TRBV5-3 and TRBJ2-2; D gene ambiguous. TRBV5-3 is marked as an open reading frame, function uncertain. The V and J ends lost 1 base and 2 bases respectively, with 12 bases between them. The CDR3 runs 16 residues. The CDR3: CARSLFWPQNTGELFF. CDR3 bases: TGTGCCAGAAGCTTGTTTTGGCCGCAAAACACCGGGGAGCTGTTTTTT.

This clone is a singleton in its sample. The V and J genes are TRBV5-5 and TRBJ1-1; perhaps TRBD1 as D (5 bases). The germline gives CDR1 SGHKS, CDR2 YYEKEE (reference sequence). The CDR3 sequence is 14 residues long. With 4 bases removed from V and 5 bases from J, the gap between germline ends came to 15 bases. CDR3 DNA sequence: TGTGCCAGCAGCGTAGGGGCGGGGGGGACTGAAGCTTTCTTT. The encoded protein is CASSVGAGGTEAFF.

The V and J genes are TRBV5-4 and TRBJ2-2, with 12 bases fitting TRBD2. Germline assignment: CDR1 SGHNT and CDR2 YYREEE (reference sequence). V shed 4 bases and J 7 bases; nucleotides not matched to a gene: 8. The CDR3 runs 16 residues. CDR3 DNA: TGTGCCAGCAGCAGTCTAGCGGGGGGGCAGGACGGGGAGCTGTTTTTT. Its protein is CASSSLAGGQDGELFF.

The chain couples TRBV7-9 to TRBJ2-6; maybe TRBD1 (5 bases). CDR3 size: 16 residues. Trimming left V 3 bases short and J 0 bases short, with 9 bases between. Germline V gene sequence: CDR1 SEHNR, CDR2 FQNEAQ (reference sequence). In DNA, the CDR3 is TGTGCCAGCAGCTTTGGACACCACTCTGGGGCCAACGTCCTGACTTTC. Translation gives CASSFGHHSGANVLTF.

Comment on this clone: This sample also contains other DNA sequences that code for the same CDR3. V usage is TRBV29-1 and J usage is TRBJ1-2, with no clear D. Germline V gene lookup returns CDR1 SQVTM and CDR2 ANQGSEA. The CDR3 extends over 13 amino acids. The V end lost 6 bases, the J end lost 6 bases, and 17 bases lay between the germline ends. The CDR3 sequence is CSVRRAERNGYTF. CDR3 sequence (DNA): TGCAGCGTCCGGCGGGCAGAACGAAATGGCTACACCTTC.

This clone was observed once. The gene calls are TRBV4-2 and TRBJ2-5; 12 bases are a match to TRBD2. CDR1 is LGHNA, CDR2 YNFKEQ, per germline. V was clipped by 1 base and J by 5 bases; unmatched bases: 5. CDR3 size: 16 residues. CDR3 in DNA: TGTGCCAGCAGCCAAGGGACTAGCGGGACTCGGGAGACCCAGTACTTC. It is translated as CASSQGTSGTRETQYF.

The chain links TRBV6-5 to TRBJ1-4; the match to TRBD1 covers 8 bases. CDR3 size: 14 residues. Germline V gives CDR1 MNHEY, CDR2 SVGAGI. V trimming: 7 bases; J trimming: 5 bases; junction bases outside the gene matches: 6. CDR3 bases: TGTGCCAGCACCATCAGGACAGGGAATGAAAAACTGTTTTTT. Its protein product is CASTIRTGNEKLFF.

V is TRBV11-2 and J is TRBJ2-3, with 10 positions matching TRBD2. Germline CDR1 reads SGHAT; CDR2 reads FQNNGV. This CDR3 has 17 residues. J lost 3 bases, V lost 2 bases, and 8 bases had no gene match. CDR3 loop: CASSLSPAGGLTDTQYF. CDR3 bases: TGTGCCAGCAGCTTATCCCCAGCGGGGGGGCTTACAGATACGCAGTATTTT.

The rearrangement uses TRBV27 and TRBJ2-7; D uncertain. This CDR3 contains 15 residues. The V end lost 1 base, the J end lost 6 bases, and 16 bases lay between the germline ends. Germline lookup yields CDR1 MNHEY and CDR2 SMNVEV (reference sequence). Written as DNA, the CDR3 is TGTGCCAGCAGTTTATTGGCCACAGAACCACTCGAGCAGTACTTC. Protein: CASSLLATEPLEQYF.

V usage is TRBV2 and J usage is TRBJ2-6; D call uncertain. The CDR3 length is 15 residues. Germline V gene data show CDR1 as SNHLY and CDR2 as FYNNEI. Deletions cut 5 bases from V and 0 bases from J, with 8 bases between. As DNA, the CDR3 is TGTGCCAGCAGTACCGCTAGCTCTGGGGCCAACGTCCTGACTTTC. Translated, it gives CASSTASSGANVLTF.

The chain recombines TRBV6-1 with TRBJ2-7; D gene ambiguous. With 3 bases removed from V and 4 bases from J, the gap between germline ends came to 10 bases. This CDR3 is 13 amino acids long. Germline V CDR1 and CDR2: MNHNS, SASEGT. The CDR3 coding sequence is TGTGCCAGCAGTGACCCTAGAATATACGAGCAGTACTTC. Translating it yields CASSDPRIYEQYF.

V is TRBV5-1 and J is TRBJ1-4; weak D call: TRBD1 (6 bases). Germline V gene data show CDR1 as SGHRS and CDR2 as YFSETQ. The V and J ends lost 2 bases and 0 bases respectively, with 8 bases between them. The CDR3 totals 15 residues. The CDR3 spells CASSFRGATNEKLFF. In DNA, the CDR3 is TGCGCCAGCAGCTTCAGGGGAGCAACTAATGAAAAACTGTTTTTT.

The J gene is TRBJ1-2, the V gene TRBV6-1; D is undetermined. The V end was cut by 4 bases, the J end by 4 bases, with 10 bases between. The CDR3 totals 13 residues. Germline CDR1 and CDR2: MNHNS and SASEGT. CDR3 loop: CASSVNVFYGYTF. The CDR3 nucleotides are TGTGCCAGCAGTGTAAATGTTTTCTATGGCTACACCTTC.

This chain joins TRBV11-2 and TRBJ2-7; 7 positions match TRBD1. The trim removed 6 bases at V and 4 bases at J, leaving 15 bases unmatched. CDR1 is SGHAT, CDR2 FQNNGV, per germline. This CDR3 has 16 residues. The CDR3 region has the DNA TGTGCCAGCAGGTCCGGCCCCGGGACAGTAAGTTACGAGCAGTACTTC. This translates into CASRSGPGTVSYEQYF.